This T cell receptor (beta chain) appears in the sequencing data of a study of Ad26.COV2.S vaccination and SARS-CoV-2 variants. Across the study: The study gave Ad26.COV2.S intramuscularly, once or twice 56 days apart.

Method: immunoSEQ multiplex PCR; TCRdb's copy keeps in-frame clones and lacks some. Of some 240,000 clones listed, 70% to 90% are singletons. CDR3 length: 15 amino acids. The germline V gene has CDR1 GTSNPN and CDR2 SVGIG (reference sequence). Trimming removed 0 bases at V and 4 bases at J, with 15 bases between. As for treatment: over 15 received Ad26.COV2.S at low or high dose, single or two shots; 5 received placebo; per-sample allocation not given. Collection of samples fell on day 63 after the first vaccine or placebo injection. Boston provided a donor who was an adult aged 18-55 years. The chain combines TRBV30 with TRBJ1-1; D is unclear. Material: peripheral blood, obtained in a trial of Ad26.COV2.S vaccine versus placebo. The clonotype originates from a person aged 18 to 65 who received the Ad26.COV2.S COVID-19 vaccine or a placebo. DNA for the CDR3: TGTGCCTGGAGTGTAAGGGTGGTGCGGACCACTGAAGCTTTCTTT. Protein: CAWSVRVVRTTEAFF.